Each of the 7 T cell receptor beta chains below was sequenced from the same sample in a study of blood T cells in healthy people across ages (dated by TCRdb to between 2015 and 2016). Libraries were prepared through 5' RACE. Sequencing instrument: Illumina HiSeq 2500. A second PCR of about 6 to 11 cycles was performed with a sample-barcoded 5' primer and a J-beta primer mix. In-frame beta chains were kept once TCRdb had trimmed the public reads at Q25 with fastp and called clones with MiXCR. Each CDR3 protein appears once, grouped with its most common genes and DNA. The sample table holds approximately 690,000 distinct CDR3 sequences, of which roughly three fifths were seen once. The top ten hold approximately 37% of the sample. The sample was blood. Receptor source: a man aged 60 to 75 in good health.

The CDR3 loop reads CASSTSDDRNEQFF. CDR3 nucleotides: TGCGCCAGCAGCACCTCGGATGACAGGAATGAGCAGTTCTTC. The chain has TRBV5-1 and TRBJ2-1, with a weak D call TRBD1 (6 bases). This CDR3 is built from 14 residues. The germline gives CDR1 SGHRS, CDR2 YFSETQ. V lost 4 bases to trimming and J lost 7 bases, with 15 bases between them.

The table lists this clonotype with a few counts. V is TRBV12-3 or TRBV12-4 and J is TRBJ2-1; D might be TRBD1 or TRBD2, each matching 7 bases. The V gene lost 4 bases and the J gene lost 6 bases, with 16 bases spanning the gap. This CDR3 is built from 15 residues. The CDR3 spells CASSSRGGVPNEQFF. In DNA, the CDR3 is TGTGCCAGCAGTTCCAGGGGGGGGGTACCCAATGAGCAGTTCTTC.

The chain links TRBV18 to TRBJ2-4; D perhaps matches TRBD1 (5 bases). CDR1 is KGHSH, CDR2 LQKENI, per germline. V was trimmed by 1 base and J by 0 bases, leaving 10 bases between them. This CDR3 comprises 16 residues. Here the CDR3 reads CASSPRQTLAKNIQYF. The DNA for the CDR3 is TGTGCCAGCTCACCACGACAGACCTTAGCCAAAAACATTCAGTACTTC. The variable domain in full, with the rest retrieved from reference TRBV18 and TRBJ2-4, is NAGVMQNPRHLVRRRGQEARLRCSPMKGHSHVYWYRQLPEEGLKFMVYLQKENIIDESGMPKERFSAEFPKEGPSILRIQQVVRGDSAAYFCASSPRQTLAKNIQYFGAGTRLSVL.

This clonotype has only a few counts. The V gene is TRBV21-1, the J gene TRBJ2-7. TRBV21-1 constitutes a pseudogene. The CDR3 spans 15 residues. The CDR3 sequence is CASSKGEGRSYEQYF. The CDR3 DNA reads as TGTGCCAGCAGCAAAGGCGAAGGGCGCTCCTACGAGCAGTACTTC.

This clonotype was found a few times. This rearrangement joins TRBV9 to TRBJ2-1; TRBD2 agrees at 9 bases. CDR3 length: 16 amino acids. J gave up 4 bases and V 0 bases, and 5 bases lay outside the gene matches. Germline CDR1 is SGDLS and CDR2 is YYNGEE. The DNA for the CDR3 is TGTGCCAGCAGCGTAGTGAGCGGGGGGCCATACAATGAGCAGTTCTTC. Translation gives CASSVVSGGPYNEQFF.

The rearrangement uses TRBV2 and TRBJ1-6; 7 nucleotides align to TRBD1. The CDR3 is 14 residues long. CDR1 is SNHLY and CDR2 is FYNNEI in the germline V gene. Trimming at V came to 5 bases and at J to 7 bases, leaving 5 bases not matched to a gene. The chain's CDR3 is CASSPDRPNSPLHF. Written as DNA, the CDR3 is TGTGCCAGCAGTCCGGACAGGCCCAATTCACCCCTCCACTTT.

The chain is built from TRBV11-1 and TRBJ2-1; maybe TRBD2 (5 bases). The germline gives CDR1 SGHAT, CDR2 FQDESV (reference sequence). Trimming took 3 bases from V and 3 from J, leaving 6 bases between them. The CDR3 spans 13 residues. CDR3 bases: TGTGCCAGCAGCTTGGAGGTCTACAATGAGCAGTTCTTC. The encoded protein is CASSLEVYNEQFF.